This TCR beta chain is from a study of blood T cell repertoires in COVID-19. The overall study: Donors in the United States, Italy and Spain gave samples during acute or convalescent COVID-19. T cells, B-cell-depleted T cells, or PBMCs supplied cDNA or gDNA.

Original processing methods: Amplified reference gene primers provided the basis for estimating nucleated cell counts. This table comes from immunoSEQ multiplex PCR, and its TCRdb copy is limited to in-frame clones, with some not included. That table supplies the V and J calls and clone size; D and trimming were determined from the DNA. The table shows around 270,000 clones, with less than 90% occurring only once. Material for sequencing was peripheral blood. This TCR was sampled from a man aged 30 to 39 with active or convalescent COVID-19.

The CDR3, as DNA: TGCAGTGCTAGTGATAGCGGGGGTATTGGAGAGACCCAGTACTTC. It encodes CSASDSGGIGETQYF. This chain joins TRBV20-1 and TRBJ2-5; 9 nucleotides match TRBD2. With 3 bases clipped from V and 4 bases from J, the junction kept 9 bases outside the gene matches. Per the germline V gene, CDR1 is DFQATT and CDR2 is SNEGSKA (reference sequence). The CDR3 is 15 residues long.